These T cell receptor beta chains were read from a single sample in a study of blood T cell repertoires in COVID-19. TCRdb keeps only in-frame clones here, not all; method: immunoSEQ multiplex PCR. Of 200,000 to 250,000 clones in the sample, around nine tenths were seen once. The sample taken for sequencing was peripheral blood. These receptors all stem from a woman aged 18-35 years who had recovered from COVID-19. Both conserved end residues are part of each CDR3. D genes are given only for firm matches. Clone size, where shown, is once, few, many, or a class for clones that have expanded.

j_call: TRBJ1-3; clone_size: many; d_call: .; v_call: TRBV12-3/TRBV12-4; cdr3_aa: CASSPGLGNTIYF; cdr3_nt: TGTGCCAGCAGTCCCGGACTTGGAAACACCATATATTTT
j_call: TRBJ1-6; clone_size: .; d_call: TRBD1; v_call: TRBV11-2; cdr3_aa: CASSLGQGIHF; cdr3_nt: TGTGCCAGCAGCTTAGGACAGGGTATCCACTTT
j_call: TRBJ2-7; clone_size: .; d_call: .; v_call: TRBV3-1/TRBV3-2; cdr3_aa: CASSRSTSPYEQYF; cdr3_nt: TGTGCCAGCAGCCGGAGTACTAGCCCCTACGAGCAGTACTTC
j_call: TRBJ2-2; clone_size: .; d_call: .; v_call: TRBV27; cdr3_aa: CASSFIGAGATDGELFF; cdr3_nt: TGTGCCAGCAGTTTTATCGGGGCAGGGGCGACGGACGGGGAGCTGTTTTTT
j_call: TRBJ2-1; clone_size: once; d_call: TRBD2; v_call: TRBV9; cdr3_aa: CASSVGLAGGHGEQFF; cdr3_nt: TGTGCCAGCAGCGTCGGGCTAGCGGGAGGCCACGGTGAGCAGTTCTTC
j_call: TRBJ2-1; clone_size: .; d_call: .; v_call: TRBV6-5; cdr3_aa: CASSISGAAYNEQFF; cdr3_nt: TGTGCCAGCAGCATCTCAGGGGCCGCCTACAATGAGCAGTTCTTC
j_call: TRBJ1-3; clone_size: .; d_call: TRBD1; v_call: TRBV5-6; cdr3_aa: CASSGKRGLSGNTIYF; cdr3_nt: TGTGCCAGCAGCGGAAAGAGGGGGCTCTCTGGAAACACCATATATTTT
j_call: TRBJ2-1; clone_size: .; d_call: .; v_call: TRBV11-2; cdr3_aa: CASSLVGGDNEQFF; cdr3_nt: TGTGCCAGCAGCTTAGTTGGGGGCGACAATGAGCAGTTCTTC
j_call: TRBJ2-1; clone_size: few; d_call: .; v_call: TRBV9; cdr3_aa: CASSLTGLSYNEQFF; cdr3_nt: TGTGCCAGCAGCCTGACAGGACTCTCCTACAATGAGCAGTTCTTC
j_call: TRBJ1-2; clone_size: .; d_call: .; v_call: TRBV12-3/TRBV12-4; cdr3_aa: CASSSGNYGYTF; cdr3_nt: TGTGCCAGCAGTTCGGGAAACTATGGCTACACCTTC
j_call: TRBJ1-5; clone_size: .; d_call: TRBD1; v_call: TRBV5-6; cdr3_aa: CASSFGTGDQPQHF; cdr3_nt: TGTGCCAGCAGCTTCGGGACAGGGGATCAGCCCCAGCATTTT
j_call: TRBJ1-2; clone_size: .; d_call: .; v_call: TRBV19; cdr3_aa: CASSFSGGSPYGYTF; cdr3_nt: TGTGCCAGTAGTTTTTCCGGCGGGTCCCCCTATGGCTACACCTTC
j_call: TRBJ1-1; clone_size: .; d_call: TRBD1; v_call: TRBV3-1/TRBV3-2; cdr3_aa: CASSHRGRTEAFF; cdr3_nt: TGTGCCAGCAGTCACAGGGGGAGGACTGAAGCTTTCTTT
j_call: TRBJ1-1; clone_size: .; d_call: TRBD1; v_call: TRBV6-5; cdr3_aa: CASRIDRGLSTEAFF; cdr3_nt: TGTGCCAGCAGGATCGACAGGGGGCTGAGTACTGAAGCTTTCTTT
j_call: TRBJ2-7; clone_size: .; d_call: .; v_call: TRBV7-9; cdr3_aa: CASSLEINPEQYF; cdr3_nt: TGTGCCAGCAGCTTAGAAATTAATCCCGAGCAGTACTTC
j_call: TRBJ2-7; clone_size: .; d_call: .; v_call: TRBV7-2; cdr3_aa: CASSLEGVEQYF; cdr3_nt: TGTGCCAGCAGCTTAGAGGGGGTCGAGCAGTACTTC
j_call: TRBJ1-2; clone_size: .; d_call: .; v_call: TRBV25-1; cdr3_aa: CASSGYRDGEGYTF; cdr3_nt: TGTGCCAGCAGTGGATACAGGGATGGGGAAGGCTACACCTTC
j_call: TRBJ2-3; clone_size: once; d_call: .; v_call: TRBV24-1; cdr3_aa: CATSDLQSTDTQYF; cdr3_nt: TGTGCCACCAGTGATTTACAGAGCACAGATACGCAGTATTTT
j_call: TRBJ2-7; clone_size: .; d_call: .; v_call: TRBV6-2/TRBV6-3; cdr3_aa: CASSYPPRSYEQYF; cdr3_nt: TGTGCCAGCAGTTACCCTCCTAGGAGTTACGAGCAGTACTTC
j_call: TRBJ2-5; clone_size: once; d_call: .; v_call: TRBV10-3; cdr3_aa: CAISEYHPDKEETQYF; cdr3_nt: TGTGCCATCAGTGAATACCACCCCGACAAGGAAGAGACCCAGTACTTC
j_call: TRBJ2-7; clone_size: once; d_call: TRBD2; v_call: TRBV4-3; cdr3_aa: CASSQAYSGIPYEQYF; cdr3_nt: TGCGCCAGCAGCCAAGCGTATAGCGGGATCCCCTACGAGCAGTACTTC
j_call: TRBJ1-6; clone_size: .; d_call: TRBD1; v_call: TRBV7-9; cdr3_aa: CASRITDRGASPLHF; cdr3_nt: TGTGCCAGCAGAATAACGGACAGGGGAGCGTCACCCCTCCACTTT
j_call: TRBJ2-2; clone_size: .; d_call: TRBD2; v_call: TRBV25-1; cdr3_aa: CASSVGGPAPTRELFF; cdr3_nt: TGTGCCAGCAGTGTGGGAGGGCCCGCCCCCACCCGGGAGCTGTTTTTT
j_call: TRBJ2-3; clone_size: .; d_call: TRBD2; v_call: TRBV4-1; cdr3_aa: CASSQDSASGSTDTQYF; cdr3_nt: TGCGCCAGCAGCCAAGATTCGGCTAGCGGGAGCACAGATACGCAGTATTTT
j_call: TRBJ1-5; clone_size: .; d_call: .; v_call: TRBV27; cdr3_aa: CASSLSGVHQPQHF; cdr3_nt: TGTGCCAGCAGTTTATCAGGGGTCCATCAGCCCCAGCATTTT
j_call: TRBJ2-7; clone_size: once; d_call: TRBD1; v_call: TRBV6-2/TRBV6-3; cdr3_aa: CASSYVDRGQEYF; cdr3_nt: TGTGCCAGCAGTTACGTGGACAGGGGGCAGGAGTACTTC
j_call: TRBJ1-2; clone_size: .; d_call: .; v_call: TRBV2; cdr3_aa: CASSELAGTSYGYTF; cdr3_nt: TGTGCCAGCAGTGAATTGGCAGGAACCTCCTATGGCTACACCTTC
j_call: TRBJ2-1; clone_size: few; d_call: .; v_call: TRBV25-1; cdr3_aa: CASSPATGSHNEQFF; cdr3_nt: TGTGCCAGCAGTCCCGCGACCGGGAGTCACAATGAGCAGTTCTTC
j_call: TRBJ1-5; clone_size: .; d_call: .; v_call: TRBV7-2; cdr3_aa: CASSPGVVGSNQPQHF; cdr3_nt: TGTGCCAGCAGCCCCGGGGTTGTCGGGAGCAATCAGCCCCAGCATTTT
j_call: TRBJ1-2; clone_size: .; d_call: TRBD1; v_call: TRBV6-6; cdr3_aa: CASSRGQGAGGYGYTF; cdr3_nt: TGTGCCAGCAGTCGTGGACAGGGGGCAGGCGGCTATGGCTACACCTTC
j_call: TRBJ2-1; clone_size: .; d_call: .; v_call: TRBV2; cdr3_aa: CASSGDRSSSYNEQFF; cdr3_nt: TGTGCCAGCAGTGGAGACAGGAGTAGCTCCTACAATGAGCAGTTCTTC
j_call: TRBJ2-3; clone_size: .; d_call: TRBD2; v_call: TRBV5-4; cdr3_aa: CASSLGLAGPAGGTDTQYF; cdr3_nt: TGTGCCAGCAGCTTGGGACTAGCGGGGCCAGCAGGAGGCACAGATACGCAGTATTTT
j_call: TRBJ2-5; clone_size: .; d_call: .; v_call: TRBV20-1; cdr3_aa: CSGDVLRTQYF; cdr3_nt: TGCAGTGGAGATGTCTTGAGGACCCAGTACTTC
j_call: TRBJ2-1; clone_size: .; d_call: .; v_call: TRBV9; cdr3_aa: CASSLRTENNEQFF; cdr3_nt: TGTGCCAGCAGCCTACGGACAGAGAACAATGAGCAGTTCTTC
j_call: TRBJ2-1; clone_size: few; d_call: TRBD2; v_call: TRBV7-9; cdr3_aa: CASSLVGRGNEQFF; cdr3_nt: TGTGCCAGCAGCTTAGTTGGGAGGGGCAATGAGCAGTTCTTC
j_call: TRBJ2-7; clone_size: .; d_call: TRBD2; v_call: TRBV4-1; cdr3_aa: CASSQVHFSGRWYEQYF; cdr3_nt: TGCGCCAGCAGCCAAGTCCATTTTAGCGGGAGGTGGTACGAGCAGTACTTC
j_call: TRBJ2-1; clone_size: .; d_call: TRBD1; v_call: TRBV29-1; cdr3_aa: CSVAVGQGGYNEQFF; cdr3_nt: TGCAGCGTTGCGGTGGGACAGGGTGGGTACAATGAGCAGTTCTTC
j_call: TRBJ2-1; clone_size: .; d_call: .; v_call: TRBV4-2; cdr3_aa: CASSQVGSRDEQFF; cdr3_nt: TGTGCCAGCAGCCAAGTCGGGTCGAGAGATGAGCAGTTCTTC
j_call: TRBJ1-6; clone_size: .; d_call: .; v_call: TRBV9; cdr3_aa: CASSAQQGYNSPLHF; cdr3_nt: TGTGCCAGCAGCGCTCAACAGGGCTATAATTCACCCCTCCACTTT
j_call: TRBJ1-3; clone_size: .; d_call: .; v_call: TRBV18; cdr3_aa: CASSPGNRGNTIYF; cdr3_nt: TGTGCCAGCTCACCCGGGAACAGAGGAAACACCATATATTTT
j_call: TRBJ2-2; clone_size: once; d_call: .; v_call: TRBV7-2; cdr3_aa: CASSIMSGNTGELFF; cdr3_nt: TGTGCCAGCAGTATAATGTCCGGGAACACCGGGGAGCTGTTTTTT
j_call: TRBJ1-4; clone_size: .; d_call: TRBD1; v_call: TRBV5-1; cdr3_aa: CASRATGGSEKLFF; cdr3_nt: TGCGCCAGCAGGGCGACAGGGGGAAGCGAAAAACTGTTTTTT
j_call: TRBJ2-4; clone_size: .; d_call: TRBD2; v_call: TRBV5-5; cdr3_aa: CASSVTSASGQDIQYF; cdr3_nt: TGTGCCAGCAGCGTCACCTCCGCTAGCGGGCAAGACATTCAGTACTTC
j_call: TRBJ2-7; clone_size: .; d_call: TRBD2; v_call: TRBV27; cdr3_aa: CASRGLAGLSSYEQYF; cdr3_nt: TGTGCCAGCAGGGGACTAGCGGGGCTTAGCTCCTACGAGCAGTACTTC
j_call: TRBJ2-7; clone_size: .; d_call: TRBD1; v_call: TRBV5-1; cdr3_aa: CASSLAAGTGHAYEQYF; cdr3_nt: TGCGCCAGCAGCTTGGCGGCCGGGACAGGGCATGCCTACGAGCAGTACTTC
j_call: TRBJ2-1; clone_size: .; d_call: TRBD2; v_call: TRBV9; cdr3_aa: CASSAGLAGSNNEQFF; cdr3_nt: TGTGCCAGCAGCGCCGGACTAGCGGGGTCTAATAATGAGCAGTTCTTC
j_call: TRBJ2-2; clone_size: .; d_call: .; v_call: TRBV19; cdr3_aa: CASSINRGSTGELFF; cdr3_nt: TGTGCCAGTAGTATAAACCGGGGAAGCACCGGGGAGCTGTTTTTT
j_call: TRBJ1-1; clone_size: .; d_call: TRBD1; v_call: TRBV27; cdr3_aa: CASSFDRGQYTEAFF; cdr3_nt: TGTGCCAGCAGTTTCGACAGGGGGCAGTACACTGAAGCTTTCTTT
j_call: TRBJ2-2; clone_size: once; d_call: TRBD2; v_call: TRBV13; cdr3_aa: CASSLGLGGTAGELFF; cdr3_nt: TGTGCCAGCAGCTTAGGACTCGGGGGGACGGCCGGGGAGCTGTTTTTT
j_call: TRBJ1-1; clone_size: .; d_call: TRBD1; v_call: TRBV7-2; cdr3_aa: CASRPTGFNTEAFF; cdr3_nt: TGTGCCAGCAGACCGACAGGGTTCAACACTGAAGCTTTCTTT
j_call: TRBJ2-4; clone_size: .; d_call: TRBD2; v_call: TRBV15; cdr3_aa: CATSRDLAGGPLAKNIQYF; cdr3_nt: TGTGCCACCAGCAGAGATCTAGCGGGTGGGCCTCTAGCCAAAAACATTCAGTACTTC
j_call: TRBJ1-1; clone_size: .; d_call: TRBD1; v_call: TRBV14; cdr3_aa: CASSQDLGQVNTEAFF; cdr3_nt: TGTGCCAGCAGCCAAGATTTAGGACAGGTGAACACTGAAGCTTTCTTT
j_call: TRBJ1-1; clone_size: .; d_call: .; v_call: TRBV5-4; cdr3_aa: CASSLWAGEAFF; cdr3_nt: TGTGCCAGCAGCTTGTGGGCAGGGGAAGCTTTCTTT
j_call: TRBJ2-7; clone_size: few; d_call: TRBD2; v_call: TRBV27; cdr3_aa: CASRTSDEQYF; cdr3_nt: TGTGCCAGCAGGACTAGCGACGAGCAGTACTTC